This TCR beta chain was recorded in a study of T cells in Graves' hyperthyroidism and ophthalmopathy. Study-wide results and limits: Expanded thyroid clonotypes (above 0.001) were mostly also found in blood.

This CDR3 is built from 12 residues. Germline V gene sequence: CDR1 LGHDT, CDR2 YNNKEL (reference sequence). Amplification yielded TCR beta CDR3 regions, with RNA transcripts as the source. Primed by the HTBI set, a first-round RT-PCR was run on the TCR CDR3. TCRdb called the multiplex PCR reads again in MiXCR, with one record for every CDR3 protein. The table shows some 620,000 distinct CDR3 sequences, with about 16% occurring only once. This clonotype was picked up a small number of times. Its antigen is as yet unknown. A read error may account for a junction end that differs from germline. With a duration under 2 months, the hyperthyroidism was newly diagnosed in patients aged 18 to 65.

Sequences were obtained from blood. The source is a woman in her twenties or thirties with Graves' hyperthyroidism. The chain combines TRBV3-1 with TRBJ2-1; TRBD2 agrees at 7 bases. CDR3 region: CVSSQSGTKQFF. The CDR3 DNA is TGTGTCAGCAGCCAAAGCGGGACTAAGCAGTTCTTC.